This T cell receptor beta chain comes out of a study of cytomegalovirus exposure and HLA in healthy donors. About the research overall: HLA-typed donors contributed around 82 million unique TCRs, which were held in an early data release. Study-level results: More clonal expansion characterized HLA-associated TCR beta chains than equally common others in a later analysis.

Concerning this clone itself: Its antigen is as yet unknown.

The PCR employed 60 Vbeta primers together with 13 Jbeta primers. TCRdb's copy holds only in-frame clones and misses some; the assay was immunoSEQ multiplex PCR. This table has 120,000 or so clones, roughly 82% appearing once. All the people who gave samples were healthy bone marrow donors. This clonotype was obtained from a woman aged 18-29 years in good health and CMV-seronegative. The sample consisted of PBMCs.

CDR3 DNA sequence: TGTGCCAGCAGCCCTCGCTCGCAGGGTGAGCAGTTCTTC. This encodes CASSPRSQGEQFF. The chain couples TRBV6-6 to TRBJ2-1; D possibly corresponds to TRBD1 (5 bases). V was cut by 6 bases and J by 9 bases, with 15 bases left in between. Germline V lookup: CDR1 MNHNY, CDR2 SVGAGI (reference sequence). This CDR3 contains 13 residues.